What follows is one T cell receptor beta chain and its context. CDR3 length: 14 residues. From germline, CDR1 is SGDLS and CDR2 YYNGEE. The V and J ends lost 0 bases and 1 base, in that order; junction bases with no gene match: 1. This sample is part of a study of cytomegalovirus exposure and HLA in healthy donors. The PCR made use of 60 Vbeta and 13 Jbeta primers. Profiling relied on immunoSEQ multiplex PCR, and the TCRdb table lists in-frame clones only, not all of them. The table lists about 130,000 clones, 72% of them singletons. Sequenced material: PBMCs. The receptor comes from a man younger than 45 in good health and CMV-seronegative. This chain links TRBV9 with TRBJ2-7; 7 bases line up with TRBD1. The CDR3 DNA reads TGTGCCAGCAGCGTAGGGGGACAGTCCTACGAGCAGTACTTC. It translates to CASSVGGQSYEQYF.